One T cell receptor beta chain is described in this entry. Trimming removed 1 base from V and 8 bases from J, with 17 bases in between. Germline V gene data show CDR1 as LNHDA and CDR2 as SQIVND (reference sequence). The CDR3 consists of 16 residues. Data came from immunoSEQ multiplex PCR; TCRdb stores just in-frame clones and leaves some out. This sample carries fewer than 90,000 clones, 90% to 95% of them seen once, and the ten largest clones take approximately 4.2%. This sample was included in a study of blood T cell repertoires in COVID-19. Study-level information: Acute and convalescent COVID-19 specimens originated in the United States, Italy and Spain.

Material for sequencing was peripheral blood. The TCR originated in a human donor with active COVID-19. The donor label of this sample is uncertain. The rearrangement joins TRBV19 to TRBJ1-4; D remains ambiguous. CDR3 sequence: CASSIGVNRRTEKLFF. CDR3 bases: TGTGCCAGTAGTATAGGAGTTAATCGGAGAACGGAAAAACTGTTTTTT. Based on the CDR3 plus reference TRBV19 and TRBJ1-4, the full variable domain is DGGITQSPKYLFRKEGQNVTLSCEQNLNHDAMYWYRQDPGQGLRLIYYSQIVNDFQKGDIAEGYSVSREKKESFPLTVTSAQKNPTAFYLCASSIGVNRRTEKLFFGSGTQLSVL.